This T cell receptor (beta chain) is from a study of T cells in Graves' hyperthyroidism and ophthalmopathy. CDR3 length equals 17 residues. V dropped 6 bases and J dropped 7; count of bases not matched to a gene: 13. Germline CDR1 and CDR2: LNHDA and SQIVND (reference sequence). This clonotype was counted at least ten times. What it binds is unknown. Findings and limits, study-wide: Ophthalmopathy and stable hyperthyroidism were separated by a 13 V-J model.

Using RNA transcripts as the source, TCR beta CDR3 regions were amplified. With the HTBI primer set, the TCR CDR3 went through a first round of RT-PCR. From the multiplex PCR reads, TCRdb called clonotypes with MiXCR, one entry per CDR3 protein. The data contain about 250,000 distinct CDR3 sequences, about 24% of them singletons. The TCR sequence derives from a woman between 35 and 50 years old with Graves' ophthalmopathy. The chain links TRBV19 to TRBJ2-5; TRBD2 matches at 14 bases. Sequenced input: blood. The CDR3 DNA reads as TGTGCCAGTAGCGACCCTTCCGGGACTAGCGGGAGAGGGACCCAGTACTTC. Translated: CASSDPSGTSGRGTQYF.